This T cell receptor (beta chain) was sequenced for a study of T cell repertoires in cytomegalovirus infection. Concerning this clonotype itself: Its antigen is as yet unknown.

TCRdb ran MiXCR on the reads and lists one entry per CDR3 protein. The data hold 100,000 to 150,000 distinct CDR3 sequences, with over 30% observed a single time. Germline V lookup: CDR1 SQVTM, CDR2 ANQGSEA. The V segment lost 4 bases and the J segment 6 bases; nucleotides outside the gene matches: 9. The CDR3 is 13 amino acids. Sequencing was performed on CD8+ T cells from cultured PBMCs, taken from culture after CMV antigen stimulation. The clonotype comes from a human donor in good health (CMV status not recorded). Some clones in this sample may be carry-over from other donors' samples. The J gene is TRBJ2-7, the V gene TRBV29-1; TRBD1 matches at 7 bases. In DNA form, the CDR3 reads TGCAGCGTTGGAGCCGGGACAGAGGGCGAGCAGTACTTC. Protein product: CSVGAGTEGEQYF.